This is a list of T cell receptor beta chains from one sample in a study of cytomegalovirus exposure and HLA in healthy donors. Clones were sequenced by immunoSEQ multiplex PCR, and TCRdb holds only the in-frame ones, with some missing. Of hundreds of thousands of clones listed, more than 60% were seen once; the top ten hold roughly 2.5%. Sequencing input: PBMCs. The receptors shown here come from a woman in her sixties in good health and CMV-seropositive. Both conserved end residues are part of each CDR3. D genes are given only for firm matches. Rows give clone size only sometimes, using once, few, many, or a class for an expanded clone.

D,J,size,V,DNA,CDR3
NA,TRBJ2-5,few,TRBV10-3,TGTGCCATCAGTGCGCCGGGAATTGAAGAGACCCAGTACTTC,CAISAPGIEETQYF
TRBD1,TRBJ2-5,NA,TRBV5-4,TGTGCCAGCAGCTTGCAAACGACAGGGGGCGAGACCCAGTACTTC,CASSLQTTGGETQYF
NA,TRBJ1-3,NA,TRBV7-2,TGTGCCAGCAGCTTAGCGTACATATCTGGAAACACCATATATTTT,CASSLAYISGNTIYF
NA,TRBJ1-3,once,TRBV5-5,TGTGCCAGCAGCCGACAAGGAAACACCATATATTTT,CASSRQGNTIYF
NA,TRBJ2-3,NA,TRBV18,TGTGCCAGCTCACCGGGAGTCACAGATACGCAGTATTTT,CASSPGVTDTQYF
NA,TRBJ2-6,NA,TRBV30,TGTGCCTGGAGAGGTCGCTCCAGGGCCGGGGCCAACGTCCTGACTTTC,CAWRGRSRAGANVLTF
TRBD1,TRBJ1-5,NA,TRBV10-3,TGTGCCATCAGTGAACCCGGGACAGGGCTAAGCAATCAGCCCCAGCATTTT,CAISEPGTGLSNQPQHF
TRBD1,TRBJ1-2,NA,TRBV5-1,TGCGCCAGCAGCGGGGACAGTGGTGGCCACACCTTC,CASSGDSGGHTF
NA,TRBJ2-7,NA,TRBV11-2,TGTGCCAGCAGCTTTGGCAGGGCGGGGTCCTACGAGCAGTACTTC,CASSFGRAGSYEQYF
TRBD2,TRBJ2-3,few,TRBV9,TGTGCCAGCAGCGCGAGACTAGCGGGCACAGATACGCAGTATTTT,CASSARLAGTDTQYF
TRBD1,TRBJ1-4,NA,TRBV5-1,TGCGCCAGCAGCCCCGGGACAGCCGTCGAAAAACTGTTTTTT,CASSPGTAVEKLFF
TRBD1,TRBJ1-4,once,TRBV6-5,TGTGCCGTCGGATCAGGGGGCGAAGGTGAAAAACTGTTTTTT,CAVGSGGEGEKLFF
NA,TRBJ1-6,NA,TRBV10-3,TGTGCCATCAGTGGTGATCGAGGGAATTACAATTCACCCCTCCACTTT,CAISGDRGNYNSPLHF
NA,TRBJ1-2,NA,TRBV6-1,TGTGCCAGCAGTGAAGTATTTGGTGGCAGGCAATATGGCTACACCTTC,CASSEVFGGRQYGYTF
TRBD2,TRBJ2-1,NA,TRBV30,TGTGCCTGGAGCGCGTGGACTAGCGGGAGGGCCAATGAGCAGTTCTTC,CAWSAWTSGRANEQFF
TRBD2,TRBJ2-1,NA,TRBV7-2,TGTGCCAGCAGCTTGGGCGGGGGGGCTAAGATGAATGAGCAGTTCTTC,CASSLGGGAKMNEQFF
TRBD1,TRBJ1-5,once,TRBV5-1,TGCGCCAGCAGCACCACAGGGGGCGCGGGTCAGCCCCAGCATTTT,CASSTTGGAGQPQHF
NA,TRBJ1-6,NA,TRBV27,TGTGCCAGCAGTCCCTCGGGGAGGTATAATTCACCCCTCCACTTT,CASSPSGRYNSPLHF
NA,TRBJ1-2,NA,TRBV6-1,TGTGCCAGCAGTGAAGGGGTGGGGGGATCGCGCGGCTACACCTTC,CASSEGVGGSRGYTF
TRBD1,TRBJ1-1,NA,TRBV5-4,TGTGCCAGCAGCCTGACAGGGATGGGGATTCCTGAAGCTTTCTTT,CASSLTGMGIPEAFF
TRBD2,TRBJ2-2,NA,TRBV9,TGTGCCAGCGGGCGGGAGTTCGGGGAGCTGTTTTTT,CASGREFGELFF
NA,TRBJ2-2,NA,TRBV18,TGTGCCAGCTCACTATCTAGCGAGGACACCGGGGAGCTGTTTTTT,CASSLSSEDTGELFF
NA,TRBJ2-7,NA,TRBV5-1,TGCGCCAGCAGCTTGGGGACTAATATCTACGAGCAGTACTTC,CASSLGTNIYEQYF
TRBD1,TRBJ2-2,NA,TRBV4-3,TGCGCCAGCAGCCAAGGACAGGGGTCAAACACCGGGGAGCTGTTTTTT,CASSQGQGSNTGELFF
TRBD1,TRBJ1-2,NA,TRBV5-1,TGCGCCAGCAGCGGCGGGACAGGCGTCTATGGCTACACCTTC,CASSGGTGVYGYTF